The subject of this entry is one T cell receptor (beta chain). What it binds is not known. This CDR3 spans 15 amino acids. The germline gives CDR1 SGHRS, CDR2 YFSETQ. J lost 6 bases, V lost 2 bases, and 3 bases had no gene match. A single record per CDR3 protein comes from TCRdb applying MiXCR to the RT-PCR reads. The sample holds about 780,000 distinct CDR3 sequences, approximately 17% seen once. The record originates from a study of response to subunit inactivated influenza vaccine. Study results and caveats: Few new T cells, the authors suggested, are recruited by each seasonal influenza vaccination.

The rearrangement joins TRBV5-1 to TRBJ2-2; the match to TRBD2 covers 11 bases. The sample consisted of PBMCs from blood, taken around 5 days after vaccination. This TCR derives from a man over 45 who received an inactivated influenza vaccine. The CDR3 coding sequence is TGCGCCAGCAGCTTTACTAGCGGGAGTTCCGGGGAGCTGTTTTTT. Translation gives CASSFTSGSSGELFF.